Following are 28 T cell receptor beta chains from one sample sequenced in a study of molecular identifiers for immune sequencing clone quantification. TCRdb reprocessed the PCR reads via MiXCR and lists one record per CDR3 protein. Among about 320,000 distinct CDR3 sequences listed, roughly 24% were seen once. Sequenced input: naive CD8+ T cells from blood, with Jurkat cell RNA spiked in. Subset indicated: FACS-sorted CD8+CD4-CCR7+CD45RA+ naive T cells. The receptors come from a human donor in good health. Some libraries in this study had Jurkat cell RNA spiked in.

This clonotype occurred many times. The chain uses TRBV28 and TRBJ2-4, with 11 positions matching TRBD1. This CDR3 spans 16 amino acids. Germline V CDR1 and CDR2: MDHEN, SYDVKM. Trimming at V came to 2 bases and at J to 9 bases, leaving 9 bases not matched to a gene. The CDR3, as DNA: TGTGCCAGCAGTTTAGATGGACAGGGGGCGCTAAGCATTCAGTACTTC. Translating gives CASSLDGQGALSIQYF.

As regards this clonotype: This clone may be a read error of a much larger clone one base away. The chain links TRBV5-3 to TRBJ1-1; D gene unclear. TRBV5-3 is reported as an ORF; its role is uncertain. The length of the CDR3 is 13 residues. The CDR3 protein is CASSSDPNAEAFF. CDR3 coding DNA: TGTGCCAGCAGCTCAGACCCGAACGCTGAAGCTTTCTTT.

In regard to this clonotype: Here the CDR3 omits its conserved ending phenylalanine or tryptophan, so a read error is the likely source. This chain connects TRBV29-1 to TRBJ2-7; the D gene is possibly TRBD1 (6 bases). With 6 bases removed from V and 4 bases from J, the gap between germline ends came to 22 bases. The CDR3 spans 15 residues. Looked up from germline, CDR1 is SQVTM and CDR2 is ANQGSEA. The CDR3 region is CSVEWVDGTLYEQYC. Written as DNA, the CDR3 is TGCAGCGTGGAATGGGTTGACGGGACACTTTACGAGCAGTACTGC.

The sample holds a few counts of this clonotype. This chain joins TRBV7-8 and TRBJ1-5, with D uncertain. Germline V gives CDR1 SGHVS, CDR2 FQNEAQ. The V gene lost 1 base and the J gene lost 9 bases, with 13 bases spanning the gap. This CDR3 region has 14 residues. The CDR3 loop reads CASSLGADGGPQHF. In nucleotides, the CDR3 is TGTGCCAGCAGCTTAGGGGCGGACGGTGGGCCCCAGCATTTT.

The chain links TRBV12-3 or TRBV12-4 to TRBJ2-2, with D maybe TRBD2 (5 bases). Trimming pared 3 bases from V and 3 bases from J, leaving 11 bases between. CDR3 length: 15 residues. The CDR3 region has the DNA TGTGCCAGCAGTTTCGGGGATTCGGACACCGGGGAGCTGTTTTTT. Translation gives CASSFGDSDTGELFF.

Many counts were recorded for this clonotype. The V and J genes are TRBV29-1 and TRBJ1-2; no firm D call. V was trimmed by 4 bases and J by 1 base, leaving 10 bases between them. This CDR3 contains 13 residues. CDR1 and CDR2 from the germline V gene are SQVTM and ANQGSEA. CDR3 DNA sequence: TGCAGCGTTGCTAGCCGGGATAACTATGGCTACACCTTC. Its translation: CSVASRDNYGYTF.

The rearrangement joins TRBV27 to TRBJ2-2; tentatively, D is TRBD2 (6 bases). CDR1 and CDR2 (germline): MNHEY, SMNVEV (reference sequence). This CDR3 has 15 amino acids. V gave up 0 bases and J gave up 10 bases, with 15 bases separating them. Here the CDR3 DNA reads TGTGCCAGCAGTTTATCTGCGGGGAGCCTTGAGGAGCTGTTTTTT. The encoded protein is CASSLSAGSLEELFF.

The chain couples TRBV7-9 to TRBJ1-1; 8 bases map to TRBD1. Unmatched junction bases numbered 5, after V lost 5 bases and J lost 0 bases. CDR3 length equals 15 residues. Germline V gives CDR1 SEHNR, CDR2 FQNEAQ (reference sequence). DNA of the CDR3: TGTGCCAGCAGCATTGACAGGGGACTGAACACTGAAGCTTTCTTT. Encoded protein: CASSIDRGLNTEAFF.

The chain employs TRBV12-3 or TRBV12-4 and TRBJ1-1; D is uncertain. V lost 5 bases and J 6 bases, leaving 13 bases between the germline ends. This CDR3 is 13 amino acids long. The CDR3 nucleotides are TGTGCCAGCAGTGTTGGGATGGCAGCTGAAGCTTTCTTT. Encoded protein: CASSVGMAAEAFF.

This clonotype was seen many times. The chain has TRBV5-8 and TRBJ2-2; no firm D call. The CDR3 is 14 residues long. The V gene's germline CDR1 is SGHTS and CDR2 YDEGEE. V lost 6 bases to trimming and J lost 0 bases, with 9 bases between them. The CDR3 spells CASKPNANTGELFF. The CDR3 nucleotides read TGTGCCAGCAAGCCGAACGCGAACACCGGGGAGCTGTTTTTT. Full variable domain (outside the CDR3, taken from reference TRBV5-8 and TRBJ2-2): EAGVTQSPTHLIKTRGQQATLRCSPISGHTSVYWYQQALGLGLQFLLWYDEGEERNRGNFPPRFSGRQFPNYSSELNVNALELEDSALYLCASKPNANTGELFFGEGSRLTVL.

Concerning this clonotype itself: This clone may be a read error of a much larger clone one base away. The CDR3 coding sequence is TGCGCCAGCAGCCACGGGAGTACTGAAGCTTCCTTT. This translates into CASSHGSTEASF. The genes are TRBV5-1 and TRBJ1-1; D is unclear. The CDR3 covers 12 residues. The germline V gene has CDR1 SGHRS and CDR2 YFSETQ.

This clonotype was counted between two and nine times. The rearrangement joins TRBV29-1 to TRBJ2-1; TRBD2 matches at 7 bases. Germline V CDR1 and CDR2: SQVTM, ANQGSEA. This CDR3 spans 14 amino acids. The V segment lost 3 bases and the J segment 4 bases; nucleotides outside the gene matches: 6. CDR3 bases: TGCAGCGTTGAGGCGGGGGAGGTATACAATGAGCAGTTCTTC. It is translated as CSVEAGEVYNEQFF.

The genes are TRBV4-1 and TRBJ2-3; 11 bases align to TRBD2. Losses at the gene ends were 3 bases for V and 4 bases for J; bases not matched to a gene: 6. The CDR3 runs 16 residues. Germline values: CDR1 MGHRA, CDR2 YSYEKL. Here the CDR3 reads CASSHALAGDADTQYF. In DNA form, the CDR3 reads TGCGCCAGCAGCCATGCACTAGCGGGGGACGCAGATACGCAGTATTTT.

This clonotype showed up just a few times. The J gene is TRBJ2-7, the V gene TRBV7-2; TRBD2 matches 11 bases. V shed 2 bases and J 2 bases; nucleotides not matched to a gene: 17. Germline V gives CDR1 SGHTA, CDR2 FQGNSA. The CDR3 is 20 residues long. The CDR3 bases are TGTGCCAGCAGCTTATCATGGGACAGGACAGTACTAGCGGGGGCCTACGAGCAGTACTTC. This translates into CASSLSWDRTVLAGAYEQYF.

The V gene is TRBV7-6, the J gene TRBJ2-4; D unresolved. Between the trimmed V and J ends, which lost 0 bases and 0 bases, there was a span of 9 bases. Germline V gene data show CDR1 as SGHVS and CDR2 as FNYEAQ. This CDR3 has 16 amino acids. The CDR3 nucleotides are TGTGCCAGCAGCTTAGCGATACTCCTAGCCAAAAACATTCAGTACTTC. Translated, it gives CASSLAILLAKNIQYF.

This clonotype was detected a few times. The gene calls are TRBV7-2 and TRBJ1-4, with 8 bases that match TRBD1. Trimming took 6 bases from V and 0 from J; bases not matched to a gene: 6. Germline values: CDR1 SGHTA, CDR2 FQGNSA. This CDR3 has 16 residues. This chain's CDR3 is CASRQGQASTNEKLFF. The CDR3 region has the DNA TGTGCCAGCAGACAGGGACAGGCTTCAACTAATGAAAAACTGTTTTTT.

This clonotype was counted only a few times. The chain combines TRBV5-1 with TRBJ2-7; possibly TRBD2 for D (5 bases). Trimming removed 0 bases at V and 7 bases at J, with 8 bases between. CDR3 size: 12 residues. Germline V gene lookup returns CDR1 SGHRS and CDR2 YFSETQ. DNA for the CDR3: TGCGCCAGCAGCTTGGTAAGAGGGGAGCAGTACTTC. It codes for CASSLVRGEQYF.

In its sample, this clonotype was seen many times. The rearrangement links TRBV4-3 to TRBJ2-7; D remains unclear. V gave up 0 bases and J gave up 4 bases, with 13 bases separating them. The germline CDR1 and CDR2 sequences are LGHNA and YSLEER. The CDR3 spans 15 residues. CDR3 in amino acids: CASSQDLSVVYEQYF. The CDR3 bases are TGCGCCAGCAGCCAAGATCTCAGCGTGGTGTACGAGCAGTACTTC.

CDR3 DNA sequence: TGTGCCAGCGGATACCCTGTATTCTACGAGCAGTACTTC. This codes for CASGYPVFYEQYF. The rearrangement links TRBV27 to TRBJ2-7; D gene ambiguous. CDR3 length equals 13 residues. Per germline, CDR1 MNHEY and CDR2 SMNVEV (reference sequence). V was trimmed by 8 bases and J by 3 bases, leaving 14 bases between them.

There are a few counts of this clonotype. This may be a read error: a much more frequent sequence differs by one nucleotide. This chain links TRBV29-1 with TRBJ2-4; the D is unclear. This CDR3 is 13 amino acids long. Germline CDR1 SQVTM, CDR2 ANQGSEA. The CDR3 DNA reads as TGCAGCGTTGAAGCCGCTACCAAAGACATTCAGTACTTC. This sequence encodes CSVEAATKDIQYF.

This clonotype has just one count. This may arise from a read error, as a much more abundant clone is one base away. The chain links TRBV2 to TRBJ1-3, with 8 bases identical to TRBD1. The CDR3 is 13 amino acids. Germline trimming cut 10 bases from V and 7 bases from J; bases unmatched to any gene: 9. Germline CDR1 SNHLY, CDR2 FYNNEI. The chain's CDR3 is CAKKQGDRNTIYF. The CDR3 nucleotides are TGTGCCAAGAAACAGGGGGATCGGAACACCATATATTTT.

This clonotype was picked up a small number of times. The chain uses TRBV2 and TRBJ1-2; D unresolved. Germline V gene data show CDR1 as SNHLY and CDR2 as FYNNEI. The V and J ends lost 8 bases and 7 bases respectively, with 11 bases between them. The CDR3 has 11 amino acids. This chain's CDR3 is CASGRTGGYTF. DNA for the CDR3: TGTGCCAGCGGTCGGACCGGTGGCTACACCTTC. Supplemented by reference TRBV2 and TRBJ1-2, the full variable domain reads EPEVTQTPSHQVTQMGQEVILRCVPISNHLYFYWYRQILGQKVEFLVSFYNNEISEKSEIFDDQFSVERPDGSNFTLKIRSTKLEDSAMYFCASGRTGGYTFGSGTRLTVV.

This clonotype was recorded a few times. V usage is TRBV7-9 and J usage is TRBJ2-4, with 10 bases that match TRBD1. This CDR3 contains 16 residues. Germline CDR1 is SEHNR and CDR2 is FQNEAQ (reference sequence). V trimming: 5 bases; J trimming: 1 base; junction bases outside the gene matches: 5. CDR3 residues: CASSGGTGAAKNIQYF. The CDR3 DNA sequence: TGTGCCAGCAGCGGGGGGACAGGGGCCGCCAAAAACATTCAGTACTTC. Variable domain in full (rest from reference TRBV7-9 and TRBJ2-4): DTGVSQNPRHKITKRGQNVTFRCDPISEHNRLYWYRQTLGQGPEFLTYFQNEAQLEKSRLLSDRFSAERPKGSFSTLEIQRTEQGDSAMYLCASSGGTGAAKNIQYFGAGTRLSVL.

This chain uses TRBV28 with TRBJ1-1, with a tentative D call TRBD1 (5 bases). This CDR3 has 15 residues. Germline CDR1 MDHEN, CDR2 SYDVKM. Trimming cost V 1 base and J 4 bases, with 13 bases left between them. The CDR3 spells CASSLYRGAGTEAFF. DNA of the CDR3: TGTGCCAGCAGTTTATACCGGGGCGCGGGCACTGAAGCTTTCTTT.

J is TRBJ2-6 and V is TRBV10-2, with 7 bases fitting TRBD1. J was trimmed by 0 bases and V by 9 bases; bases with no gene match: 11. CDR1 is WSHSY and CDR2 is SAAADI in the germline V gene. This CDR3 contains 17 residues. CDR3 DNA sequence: TGCGCCAGTTACCGGGACAGTAAACACTCTGGGGCCAACGTCCTGACTTTC. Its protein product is CASYRDSKHSGANVLTF.

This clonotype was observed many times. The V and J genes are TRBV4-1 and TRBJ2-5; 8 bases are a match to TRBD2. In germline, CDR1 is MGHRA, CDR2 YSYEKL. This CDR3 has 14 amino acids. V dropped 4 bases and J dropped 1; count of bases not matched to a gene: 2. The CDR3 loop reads CASSPTSGQETQYF. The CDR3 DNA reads TGCGCCAGCAGCCCCACTAGCGGCCAAGAGACCCAGTACTTC.

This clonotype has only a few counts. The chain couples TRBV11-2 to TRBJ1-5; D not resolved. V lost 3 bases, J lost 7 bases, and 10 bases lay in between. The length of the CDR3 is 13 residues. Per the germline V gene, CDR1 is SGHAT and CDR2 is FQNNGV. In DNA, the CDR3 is TGTGCCAGCAGCTTGGACGTTGGCCAGCCCCAGCATTTT. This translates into CASSLDVGQPQHF.

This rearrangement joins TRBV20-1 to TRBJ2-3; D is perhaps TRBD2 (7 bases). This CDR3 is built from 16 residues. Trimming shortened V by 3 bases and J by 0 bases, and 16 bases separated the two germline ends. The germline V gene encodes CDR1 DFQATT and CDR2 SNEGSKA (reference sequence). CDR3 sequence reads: CSARRGRVTSTDTQYF. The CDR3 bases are TGCAGTGCTAGGCGGGGGCGTGTTACTAGCACAGATACGCAGTATTTT.